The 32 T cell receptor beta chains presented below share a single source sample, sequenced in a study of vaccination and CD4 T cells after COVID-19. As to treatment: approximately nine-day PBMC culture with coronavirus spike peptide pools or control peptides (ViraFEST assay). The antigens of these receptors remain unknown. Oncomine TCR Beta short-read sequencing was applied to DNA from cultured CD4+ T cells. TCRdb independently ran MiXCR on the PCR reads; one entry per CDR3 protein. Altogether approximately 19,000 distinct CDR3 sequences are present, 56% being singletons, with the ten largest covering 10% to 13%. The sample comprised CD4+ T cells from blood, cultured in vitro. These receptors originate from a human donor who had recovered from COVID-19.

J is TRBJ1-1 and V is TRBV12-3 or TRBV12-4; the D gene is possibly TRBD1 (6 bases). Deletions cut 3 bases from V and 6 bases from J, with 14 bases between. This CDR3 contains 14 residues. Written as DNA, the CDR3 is TGTGCCAGCAGTTTGGGCAGGGGTGGTTCTGAAGCTTTCTTT. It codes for CASSLGRGGSEAFF.

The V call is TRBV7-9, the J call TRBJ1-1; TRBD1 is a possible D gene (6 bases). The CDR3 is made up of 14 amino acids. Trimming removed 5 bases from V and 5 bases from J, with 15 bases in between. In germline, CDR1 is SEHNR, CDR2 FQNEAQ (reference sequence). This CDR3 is CASSPPGGRTEAFF. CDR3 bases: TGTGCCAGCAGCCCCCCCGGGGGGCGGACTGAAGCTTTCTTT.

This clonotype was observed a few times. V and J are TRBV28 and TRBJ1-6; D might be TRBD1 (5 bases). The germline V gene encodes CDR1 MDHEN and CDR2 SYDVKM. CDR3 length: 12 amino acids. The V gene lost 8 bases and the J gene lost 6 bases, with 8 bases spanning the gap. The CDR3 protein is CASGASNSPLHF. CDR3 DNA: TGTGCCAGCGGGGCTTCTAATTCACCCCTCCACTTT.

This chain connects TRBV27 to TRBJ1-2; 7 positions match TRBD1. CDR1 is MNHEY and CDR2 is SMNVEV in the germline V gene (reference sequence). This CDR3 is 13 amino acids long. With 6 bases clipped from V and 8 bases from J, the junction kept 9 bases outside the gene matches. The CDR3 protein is CASREWTGEGYTF. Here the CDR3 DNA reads TGTGCCAGCAGGGAATGGACAGGCGAGGGCTACACCTTC.

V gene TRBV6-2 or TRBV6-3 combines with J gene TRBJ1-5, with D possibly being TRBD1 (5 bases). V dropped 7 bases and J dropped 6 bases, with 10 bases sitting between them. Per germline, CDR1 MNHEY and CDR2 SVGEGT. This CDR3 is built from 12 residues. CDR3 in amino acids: CASKRGFQPQHF. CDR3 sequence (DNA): TGTGCCAGCAAACGGGGGTTTCAGCCCCAGCATTTT.

The CDR3 spells CASGQANEKLFF. The CDR3, as DNA: TGTGCCAGCGGACAGGCCAATGAAAAACTGTTTTTT. The rearrangement links TRBV6-2 or TRBV6-3 to TRBJ1-4; 7 positions match TRBD1. Germline CDR1 reads MNHEY; CDR2 reads SVGEGT. V was pared by 8 bases and J by 5 bases, with 2 bases of the junction left unmatched. The CDR3 is 12 amino acids.

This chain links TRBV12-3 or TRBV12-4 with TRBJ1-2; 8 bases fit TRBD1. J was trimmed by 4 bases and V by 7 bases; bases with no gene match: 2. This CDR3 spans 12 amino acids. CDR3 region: CASKDRAYGYTF. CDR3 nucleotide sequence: TGTGCCAGCAAGGACAGGGCCTATGGCTACACCTTC.

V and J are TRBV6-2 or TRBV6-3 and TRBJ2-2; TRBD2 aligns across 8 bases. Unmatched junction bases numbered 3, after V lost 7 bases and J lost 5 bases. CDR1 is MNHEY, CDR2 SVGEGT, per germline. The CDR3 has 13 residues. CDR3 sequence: CASILAGTGELFF. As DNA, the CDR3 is TGTGCCAGCATCCTAGCGGGTACCGGGGAGCTGTTTTTT.

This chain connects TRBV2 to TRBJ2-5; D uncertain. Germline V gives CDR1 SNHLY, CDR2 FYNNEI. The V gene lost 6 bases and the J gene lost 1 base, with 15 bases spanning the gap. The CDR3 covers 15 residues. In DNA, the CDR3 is TGTGCCAGCAGCGCCGGACGGACCATCCAAGAGACCCAGTACTTC. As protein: CASSAGRTIQETQYF.

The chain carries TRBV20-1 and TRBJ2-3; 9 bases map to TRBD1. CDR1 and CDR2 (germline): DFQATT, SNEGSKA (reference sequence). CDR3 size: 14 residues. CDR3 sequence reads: CSWLRTGETDTQYF. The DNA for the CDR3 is TGCAGCTGGCTCCGGACAGGGGAAACAGATACGCAGTATTTT.

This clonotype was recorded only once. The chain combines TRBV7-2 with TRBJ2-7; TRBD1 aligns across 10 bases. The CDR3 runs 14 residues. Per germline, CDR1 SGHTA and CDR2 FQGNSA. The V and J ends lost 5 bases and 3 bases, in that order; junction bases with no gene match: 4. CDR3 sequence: CASSIRTGGYEQYF. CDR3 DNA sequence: TGTGCCAGCAGCATCCGGACAGGGGGCTACGAGCAGTACTTC.

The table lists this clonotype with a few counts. CDR3 sequence (DNA): TGTGCCACCAGTGGGACAGGGGGCACAGATACGCAGTATTTT. Translated: CATSGTGGTDTQYF. The V call is TRBV24-1, the J call TRBJ2-3, with 9 bases fitting TRBD1. CDR3 length: 14 residues. Germline lookup yields CDR1 KGHDR and CDR2 SFDVKD. The trim removed 5 bases at V and 1 base at J, leaving 0 bases unmatched.

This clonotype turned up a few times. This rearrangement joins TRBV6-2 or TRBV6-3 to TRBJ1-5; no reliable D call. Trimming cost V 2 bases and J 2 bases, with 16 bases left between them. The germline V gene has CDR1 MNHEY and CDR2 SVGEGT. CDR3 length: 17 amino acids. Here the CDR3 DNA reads TGTGCCAGCAGTTACCCTACCGAGGGCCTTGGCAATCAGCCCCAGCATTTT. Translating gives CASSYPTEGLGNQPQHF.

Here the CDR3 reads CASSPLRRTSGRYEQYF. In DNA form, the CDR3 reads TGTGCCAGCAGTCCCCTCCGTCGGACTAGCGGGAGATACGAGCAGTACTTC. The rearrangement joins TRBV28 to TRBJ2-7; the match to TRBD2 covers 13 bases. Germline V CDR1 and CDR2: MDHEN, SYDVKM. V was clipped by 5 bases and J by 4 bases; unmatched bases: 11. CDR3 length: 17 amino acids. The full variable domain, rest sourced from reference TRBV28 and TRBJ2-7, is DVKVTQSSRYLVKRTGEKVFLECVQDMDHENMFWYRQDPGLGLRLIYFSYDVKMKEKGDIPEGYSVSREKKERFSLILESASTNQTSMYLCASSPLRRTSGRYEQYFGPGTRLTVT.

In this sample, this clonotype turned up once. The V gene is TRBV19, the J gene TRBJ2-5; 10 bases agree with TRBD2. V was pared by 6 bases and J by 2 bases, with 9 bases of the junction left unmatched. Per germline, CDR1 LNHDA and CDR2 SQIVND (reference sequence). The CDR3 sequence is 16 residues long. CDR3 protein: CASRGTLAGGQETQYF. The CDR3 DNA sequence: TGTGCCAGTAGGGGGACCTTAGCGGGGGGTCAAGAGACCCAGTACTTC.

The CDR3 here is CASSMSQGPKTYEQYF. The CDR3 DNA sequence: TGTGCCAGTAGTATGTCTCAGGGGCCTAAAACCTACGAGCAGTACTTC. The chain recombines TRBV19 with TRBJ2-7; D may be TRBD1 (6 bases). V shed 3 bases and J shed 2 bases, with 17 bases lying between them. Germline loops: CDR1 LNHDA, CDR2 SQIVND (reference sequence). CDR3 size: 16 residues.

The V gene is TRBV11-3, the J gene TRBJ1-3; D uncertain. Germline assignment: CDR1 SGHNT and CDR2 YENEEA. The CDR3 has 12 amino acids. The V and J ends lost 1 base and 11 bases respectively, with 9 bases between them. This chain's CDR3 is CASSLGGNAIYF. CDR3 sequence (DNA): TGTGCCAGCAGCTTAGGAGGGAACGCCATATATTTT.

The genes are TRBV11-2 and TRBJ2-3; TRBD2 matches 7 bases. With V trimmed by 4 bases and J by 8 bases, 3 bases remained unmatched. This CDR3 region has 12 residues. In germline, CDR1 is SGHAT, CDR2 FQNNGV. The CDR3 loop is CASSSGRVTQYF. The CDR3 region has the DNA TGTGCCAGCAGCTCAGGGAGGGTTACGCAGTATTTT.

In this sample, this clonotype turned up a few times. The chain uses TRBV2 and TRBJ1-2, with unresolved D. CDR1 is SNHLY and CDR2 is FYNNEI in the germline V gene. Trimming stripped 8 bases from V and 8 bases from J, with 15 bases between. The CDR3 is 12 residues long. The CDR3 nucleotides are TGTGCCAGCTCCCAAGCGGGGATAGGCTACACCTTC. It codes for CASSQAGIGYTF.

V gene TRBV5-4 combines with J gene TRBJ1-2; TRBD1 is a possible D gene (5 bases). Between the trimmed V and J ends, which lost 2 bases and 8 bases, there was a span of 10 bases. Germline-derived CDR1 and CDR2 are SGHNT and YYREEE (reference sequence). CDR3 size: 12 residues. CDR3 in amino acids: CASSFNTGGYTF. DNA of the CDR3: TGTGCCAGCAGCTTTAACACAGGCGGCTACACCTTC. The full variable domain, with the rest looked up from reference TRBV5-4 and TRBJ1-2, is ETGVTQSPTHLIKTRGQQVTLRCSSQSGHNTVSWYQQALGQGPQFIFQYYREEENGRGNFPPRFSGLQFPNYSSELNVNALELDDSALYLCASSFNTGGYTFGSGTRLTVV.

CDR3 coding DNA: TGCAGTGCTAGGGCTCGCGGGCGCACCGGGGAGCTGTTTTTT. Its translation: CSARARGRTGELFF. The chain is built from TRBV20-1 and TRBJ2-2; possible D gene TRBD2, 5 bases. The germline V gene has CDR1 DFQATT and CDR2 SNEGSKA (reference sequence). V shed 3 bases and J shed 4 bases, with 12 bases lying between them. This CDR3 has 14 amino acids.

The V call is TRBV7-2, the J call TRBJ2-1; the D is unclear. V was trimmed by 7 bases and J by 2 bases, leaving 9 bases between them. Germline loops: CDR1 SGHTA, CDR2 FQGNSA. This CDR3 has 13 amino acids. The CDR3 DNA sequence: TGTGCCAGCACGGTGATGGCCTACAATGAGCAGTTCTTC. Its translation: CASTVMAYNEQFF.

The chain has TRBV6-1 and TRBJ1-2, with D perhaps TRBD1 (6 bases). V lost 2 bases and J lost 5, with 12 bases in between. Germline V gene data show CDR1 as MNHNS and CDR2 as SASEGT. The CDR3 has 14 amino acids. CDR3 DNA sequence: TGTGCCAGCAGTGAAACAGGGAGGAGGTATGGCTACACCTTC. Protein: CASSETGRRYGYTF.

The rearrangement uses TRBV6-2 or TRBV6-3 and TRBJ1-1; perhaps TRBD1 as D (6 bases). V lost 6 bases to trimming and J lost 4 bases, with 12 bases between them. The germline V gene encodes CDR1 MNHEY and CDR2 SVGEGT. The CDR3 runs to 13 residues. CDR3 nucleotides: TGTGCCAGCAGACTAGGACAGCCCACTGAAGCTTTCTTT. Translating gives CASRLGQPTEAFF.

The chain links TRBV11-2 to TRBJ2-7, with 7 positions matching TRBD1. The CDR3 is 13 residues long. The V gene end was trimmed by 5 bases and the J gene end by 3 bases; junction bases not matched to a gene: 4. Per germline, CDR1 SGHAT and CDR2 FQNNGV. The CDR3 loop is CASSPTGFYEQYF. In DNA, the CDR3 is TGTGCCAGCAGCCCGACAGGGTTCTACGAGCAGTACTTC.

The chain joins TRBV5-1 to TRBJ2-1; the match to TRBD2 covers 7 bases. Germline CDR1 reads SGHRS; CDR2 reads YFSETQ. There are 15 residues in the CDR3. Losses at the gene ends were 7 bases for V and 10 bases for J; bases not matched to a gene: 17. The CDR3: CASRPVGGTLGEQFF. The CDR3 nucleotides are TGCGCCAGCCGACCCGTCGGGGGGACGCTCGGGGAGCAGTTCTTC.

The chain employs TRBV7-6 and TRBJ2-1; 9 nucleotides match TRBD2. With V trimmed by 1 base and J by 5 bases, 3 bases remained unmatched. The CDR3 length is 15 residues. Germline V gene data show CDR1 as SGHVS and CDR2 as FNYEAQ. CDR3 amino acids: CASSLGGRVDNEQFF. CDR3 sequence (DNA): TGTGCCAGCAGCTTAGGCGGGAGGGTCGACAATGAGCAGTTCTTC.

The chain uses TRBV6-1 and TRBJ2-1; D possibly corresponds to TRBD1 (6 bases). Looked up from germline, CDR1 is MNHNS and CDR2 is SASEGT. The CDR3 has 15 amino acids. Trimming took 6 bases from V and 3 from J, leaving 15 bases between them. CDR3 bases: TGTGCCAGCAGCTCCGGGACACTCGACTACAATGAGCAGTTCTTC. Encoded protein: CASSSGTLDYNEQFF.

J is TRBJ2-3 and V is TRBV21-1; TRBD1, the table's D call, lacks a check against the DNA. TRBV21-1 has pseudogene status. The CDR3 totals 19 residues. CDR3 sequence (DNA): TGTGCCAGCAGTGGGACACCCAGAAGTCGGGGATATAGCACAGATACGCAGTATTTT. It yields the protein CASSGTPRSRGYSTDTQYF.

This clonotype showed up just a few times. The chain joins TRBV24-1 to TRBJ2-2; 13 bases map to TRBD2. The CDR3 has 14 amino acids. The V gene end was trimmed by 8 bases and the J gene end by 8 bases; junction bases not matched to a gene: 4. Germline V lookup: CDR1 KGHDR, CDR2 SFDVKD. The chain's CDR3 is CATKGLAGAGELFF. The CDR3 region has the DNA TGTGCCACCAAAGGACTAGCGGGAGCTGGGGAGCTGTTTTTT.

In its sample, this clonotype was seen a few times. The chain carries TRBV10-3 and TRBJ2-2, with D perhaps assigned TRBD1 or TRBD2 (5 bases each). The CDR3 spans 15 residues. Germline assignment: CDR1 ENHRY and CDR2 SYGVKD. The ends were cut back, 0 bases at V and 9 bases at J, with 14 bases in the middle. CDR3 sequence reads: CAISESLSGPRELFF. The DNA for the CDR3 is TGTGCCATCAGTGAGTCCCTATCGGGACCAAGGGAGCTGTTTTTT.

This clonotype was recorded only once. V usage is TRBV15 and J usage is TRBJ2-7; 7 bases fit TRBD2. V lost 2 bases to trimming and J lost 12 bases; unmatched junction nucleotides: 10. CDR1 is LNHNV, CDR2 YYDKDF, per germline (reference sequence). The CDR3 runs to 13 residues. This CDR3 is CATSRNLAASGYF. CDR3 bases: TGTGCCACCAGCAGAAATCTAGCGGCCTCGGGGTACTTC.